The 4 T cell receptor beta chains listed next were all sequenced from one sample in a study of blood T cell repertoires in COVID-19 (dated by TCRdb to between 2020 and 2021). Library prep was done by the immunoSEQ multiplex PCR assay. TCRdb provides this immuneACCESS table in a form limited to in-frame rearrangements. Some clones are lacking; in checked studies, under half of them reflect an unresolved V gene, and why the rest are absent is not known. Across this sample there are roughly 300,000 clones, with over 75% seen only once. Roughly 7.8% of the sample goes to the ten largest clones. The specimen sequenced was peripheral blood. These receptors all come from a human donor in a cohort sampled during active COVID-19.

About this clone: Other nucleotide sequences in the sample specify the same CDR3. The DNA of the CDR3 is TGCGCCAGCAGCTTGGACAGTTCACCCCTCCACTTT. Encoded protein: CASSLDSSPLHF. The V and J genes are TRBV5-1 and TRBJ1-6; unclear D gene. V was pared by 0 bases and J by 9 bases, with 4 bases between. In germline, CDR1 is SGHRS, CDR2 YFSETQ. This CDR3 has 12 residues.

The CDR3 protein is CASGGGPGTDTQYF. As DNA, the CDR3 is TGTGCCAGCGGCGGGGGGCCTGGCACAGATACGCAGTATTTT. The chain uses TRBV6-4 and TRBJ2-3, with 8 bases identical to TRBD2. The V gene end was trimmed by 8 bases and the J gene end by 1 base; junction bases not matched to a gene: 5. Per germline, CDR1 MRHNA and CDR2 SNTAGT. CDR3 length: 14 residues.

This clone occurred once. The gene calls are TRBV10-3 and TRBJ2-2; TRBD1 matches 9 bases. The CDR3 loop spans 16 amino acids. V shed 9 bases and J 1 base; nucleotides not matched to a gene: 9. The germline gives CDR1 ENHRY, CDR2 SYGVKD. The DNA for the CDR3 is TGTGCCATTAAAACGCCGGGACAGGGGAACACCGGGGAGCTGTTTTTT. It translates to CAIKTPGQGNTGELFF.

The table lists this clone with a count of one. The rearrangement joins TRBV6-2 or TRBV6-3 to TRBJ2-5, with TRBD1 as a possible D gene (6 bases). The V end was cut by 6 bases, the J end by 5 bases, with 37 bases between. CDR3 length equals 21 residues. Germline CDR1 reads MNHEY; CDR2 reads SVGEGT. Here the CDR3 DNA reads TGTGCCAGCAGCCAAGGTCGGGCTGTCGCATTTCAGGGGTGGGCGTCGGAGACCCAGTACTTC. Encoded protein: CASSQGRAVAFQGWASETQYF.